This is a list of T cell receptor beta chains from one sample in a study of early T cells in non-severe SARS-CoV-2 infection. TCRdb reprocessed the 5' RACE reads via MiXCR and lists one record per CDR3 protein. The sample lists about 54,000 distinct CDR3 sequences; 6.5% to 7.5% were seen once. Material: whole blood, obtained at baseline. The receptors stem from an adult who was a healthcare worker with PCR-confirmed SARS-CoV-2 infection or an uninfected control (not recorded which). Both conserved end residues are part of each CDR3. The D gene is left open where the match is weak.

>TRBV20-1|TRBJ2-5|NA
CSATPMGRPQETQYF
>TRBV11-3|TRBJ2-5|TRBD1
CASSPGQGEETQYF
>TRBV20-1|TRBJ2-7|NA
CSARGGTPSYEQYF
>TRBV20-1|TRBJ2-3|TRBD1
CSAKHGQGGDTQYF
>TRBV12-3/TRBV12-4|TRBJ2-7|NA
CASSSRFGQHNYEQYF
>TRBV10-3|TRBJ1-4|NA
CATQQGLTSTNEKLFF
>TRBV20-1|TRBJ2-5|TRBD1
CSALGQARTQYF
>TRBV6-1|TRBJ1-2|NA
CASSAWGLPVGGYTF
>TRBV2|TRBJ2-2|TRBD2
CASIAGDTGELFF
>TRBV7-2|TRBJ2-6|NA
CASSLRGGHLPGANVLTF
>TRBV7-6|TRBJ2-3|TRBD2
CASSLIGLAGGPPDTQYF
>TRBV4-3|TRBJ2-7|TRBD1
CASSQAVGTVSYEQYF
>TRBV4-2|TRBJ1-5|NA
CASSQEGSPNQPQHF
>TRBV7-9|TRBJ1-4|TRBD1
CASSPPGTGLEKLFF
>TRBV7-2|TRBJ2-1|TRBD2
CASTRTSGAHNEQFF
>TRBV7-2|TRBJ1-2|NA
CASSSRVFNGYTF
>TRBV7-2|TRBJ1-3|NA
CASSLVGTSYSGNTIYF
>TRBV25-1|TRBJ1-2|NA
CASSDYGYTF
>TRBV7-9|TRBJ2-1|TRBD2
CASSLSLAGGDEQFF
>TRBV5-5|TRBJ2-3|NA
CASSSGTDTQYF
>TRBV20-1|TRBJ1-1|TRBD1
CSVSQGAATEAFF
>TRBV29-1|TRBJ2-2|NA
CSVAGRWETGELFF
>TRBV6-1|TRBJ1-5|NA
CASNVQGGGQPQHF
>TRBV20-1|TRBJ2-5|NA
CSAPTRVPFPTQYF
>TRBV13|TRBJ1-1|NA
CASSLGSLGQGTEAFF
>TRBV4-3|TRBJ2-1|NA
CASSQRSYNEQFF
>TRBV5-6|TRBJ1-2|NA
CASSFQAPYGYTF
>TRBV5-6|TRBJ1-1|NA
CASSLDGPEAFF
>TRBV7-2|TRBJ2-7|NA
CASSLVGGNEQYF
>TRBV29-1|TRBJ2-7|NA
CSVEGGNSYEQYF
>TRBV12-3/TRBV12-4|TRBJ2-3|TRBD2
CASARRGGRDTQYF
>TRBV7-8|TRBJ2-3|NA
CASSLEGYRTDTQYF
>TRBV29-1|TRBJ2-7|NA
CSVEDDEGTYEQYF
>TRBV29-1|TRBJ2-3|TRBD2
CSARPDPGLAGGQYF
>TRBV20-1|TRBJ1-5|NA
CSARAFRGSRNQPQHF
>TRBV6-2/TRBV6-3|TRBJ2-1|NA
CASSYLTNVDEQFF
>TRBV9|TRBJ1-5|TRBD1
CASSPTGQGGGQPQHF
>TRBV6-2/TRBV6-3|TRBJ1-1|NA
CASSYLFRRGYTEAFF
>TRBV28|TRBJ2-7|NA
CASSLPPPGHPRQYF